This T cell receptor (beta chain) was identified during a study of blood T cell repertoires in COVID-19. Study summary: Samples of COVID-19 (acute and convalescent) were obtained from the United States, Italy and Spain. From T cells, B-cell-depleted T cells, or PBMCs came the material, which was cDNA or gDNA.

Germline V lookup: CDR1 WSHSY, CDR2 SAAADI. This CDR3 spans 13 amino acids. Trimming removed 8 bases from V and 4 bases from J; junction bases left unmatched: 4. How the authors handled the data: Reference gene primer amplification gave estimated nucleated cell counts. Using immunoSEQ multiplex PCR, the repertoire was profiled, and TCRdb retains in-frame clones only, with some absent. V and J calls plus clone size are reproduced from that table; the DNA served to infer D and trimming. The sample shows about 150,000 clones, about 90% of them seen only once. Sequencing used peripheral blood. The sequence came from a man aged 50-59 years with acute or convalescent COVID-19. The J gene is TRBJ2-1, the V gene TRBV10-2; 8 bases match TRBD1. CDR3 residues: CASARQGYNEQFF. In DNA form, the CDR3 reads TGCGCCAGCGCCAGACAGGGGTACAATGAGCAGTTCTTC.